This record covers a single T cell receptor (beta chain). This sample was taken from a study of blood T cell repertoires in COVID-19. Study information: COVID-19 samples, acute and convalescent, were from the United States, Italy and Spain.

Some clones are missing from TCRdb's copy, which holds only in-frame ones; the method was immunoSEQ multiplex PCR. The sample holds 210,000 or so clones; approximately 80% are singletons and the top ten take 3.5% to 5.5%. Germline lookup yields CDR1 MNHEY and CDR2 SVGAGI. V was trimmed by 8 bases and J by 5 bases, leaving 15 bases between them. This CDR3 comprises 13 residues. Participants had their cohort set by participant-reported clinical history. This clonotype originated in a young man with acute COVID-19. The chain couples TRBV6-5 to TRBJ1-2; tentatively, D is TRBD1 (6 bases). Sequencing was done on a sample of PBMCs or T cells enriched from blood (not recorded which). CDR3 residues: CASGPGQLYGYTF. CDR3 nucleotides: TGTGCCAGCGGACCAGGACAGCTATATGGCTACACCTTC.